The entry below gives a single TCR beta chain sequence along with its context. Its binding antigen is unknown. No quality values exist for individual bases; no much larger clone is one base distant. The data were taken from a study of radiotherapy plus CTLA-4 blockade in lung cancer (dated by TCRdb to 2016 to 2019). Context from the whole study: Objective responses were observed in about 17% of enrolled patients, and disease control was achieved in around 30%. Overall study results and their limits: Increased serum interferon-beta after radiation, together with early dynamic changes in blood T cell clones, were reported to be the strongest predictors of response. After treatment with radiotherapy and ipilimumab, TCR clones that originated in tumors expanded in peripheral blood.

Per the germline V gene (reference sequence), PRHDT is the CDR1 and FYEKMQ is the CDR2. Trimming removed 3 bases from V and 1 base from J; the gene matches leave 0 bases unexplained. From its cysteine to its phenylalanine, the CDR3 spans 14 amino acids. CDR3 DNA is the only sequence kept; it has 42 bases, read in frame from the first base. Focal radiation therapy combined with CTLA-4 blockade (ipilimumab) was tested in patients with chemo-refractory metastatic non-small-cell lung cancer. Libraries were made using the immunoSEQ multiplex PCR assay. TCRdb took this table from immuneACCESS and kept in-frame rearrangements with V and J called. Such tables lack part of the clones; where checked against another copy, unresolved V genes explain under half of the gap, and the rest is unexplained. This sample has about 80,000 clones in its table, and approximately 83% of those were observed once. Of the sample, just over 2% is held by the ten largest clones.

This TCR came from a human donor with non-small cell lung cancer who had a partial response to radiotherapy plus ipilimumab. The rearrangement joined TRBV13 to TRBJ2-3; 8 junctional bases match TRBD1. The source was peripheral blood, collected from a patient treated with radiotherapy plus ipilimumab. CDR3 loop: CASSLGQGTDTQYF. Here is the DNA: TGTGCCAGCAGCTTGGGACAGGGCACAGATACGCAGTATTTT.